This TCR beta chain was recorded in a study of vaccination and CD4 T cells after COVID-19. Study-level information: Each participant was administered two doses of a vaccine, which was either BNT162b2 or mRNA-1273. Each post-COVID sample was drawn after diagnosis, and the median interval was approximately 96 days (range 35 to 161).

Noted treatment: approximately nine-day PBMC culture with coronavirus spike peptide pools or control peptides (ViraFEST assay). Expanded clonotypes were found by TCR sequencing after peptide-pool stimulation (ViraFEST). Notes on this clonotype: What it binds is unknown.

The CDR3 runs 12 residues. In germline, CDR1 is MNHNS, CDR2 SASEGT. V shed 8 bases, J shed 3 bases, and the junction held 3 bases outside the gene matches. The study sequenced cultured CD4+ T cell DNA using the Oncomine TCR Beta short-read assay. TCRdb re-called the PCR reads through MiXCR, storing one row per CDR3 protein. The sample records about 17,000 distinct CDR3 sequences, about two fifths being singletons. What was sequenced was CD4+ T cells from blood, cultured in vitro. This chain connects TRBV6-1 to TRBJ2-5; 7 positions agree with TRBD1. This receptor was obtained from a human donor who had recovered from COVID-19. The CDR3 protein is CASGGQEETQYF. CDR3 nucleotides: TGTGCCAGCGGCGGACAGGAAGAGACCCAGTACTTC.